This T cell receptor (beta chain) was documented in a study of T-cell memory formation after mild COVID-19. On the study more broadly: The study found TCR clusters largely donor specific.

This CDR3 contains 16 residues. Looked up from germline, CDR1 is LGHDT and CDR2 is YNNKEL (reference sequence). Trimming left V 0 bases short and J 8 bases short, with 17 bases between. Note on this clonotype: Its antigen is still unknown.

General observations from the study: Confirmation of SARS-CoV-2 specificity was lacking for second-wave clones peaking day 37. Clones contracting over day 15 to 85 were CD4/CD8 balanced, with later expanders leaning CD4+. Among CD4+ contracting clones, most were CM and EM, and CD8+ ones EMRA.

MiXCR was run by TCRdb on the 5' RACE reads, yielding one entry per CDR3 protein. Found here are around 250,000 distinct CDR3 sequences, about a sixth of them singletons; the top ten hold 22%. The chain carries TRBV3-1 and TRBJ2-1, with TRBD2 as a possible D gene (5 bases). Sequenced input: PBMCs or a T cell subset sorted from them (not recorded which). This TCR came from a man between 18 and 35 years old who had mild COVID-19 (a few samples of this study predate the infection). Cell type and time point are not known. CDR3 DNA: TGTGCCAGCAGCCAAGATCTTCAACGGGGTAGGGATGAGCAGTTCTTC. This translates into CASSQDLQRGRDEQFF.